The rows below give T cell receptor beta chains drawn from one sample of a study of early T cells in non-severe SARS-CoV-2 infection. TCRdb processed the 5' RACE reads anew with MiXCR; each CDR3 protein has one entry. The sample includes 20,000 to 25,000 distinct CDR3 sequences, over 4% seen only once; the top ten take roughly 4.3%. The sequenced sample consisted of whole blood. The receptors derive from an adult who was a healthcare worker with PCR-confirmed SARS-CoV-2 infection or an uninfected control (not recorded which). Both conserved end residues are part of each CDR3. A D gene is named only where the DNA matches it firmly. Some rows mark clone size as missing; the rest say once, few, many or name a class of expanded clone.

clone size,J gene,D gene,V gene,CDR3 protein,CDR3 DNA
-,TRBJ2-2,-,TRBV12-3/TRBV12-4,CASSLPFPPPGELFF,TGTGCCAGCAGTTTACCATTCCCCCCCCCCGGGGAGCTGTTTTTT
many,TRBJ1-1,-,TRBV3-1,CASSQARTEAFF,TGTGCCAGCAGCCAAGCGAGGACTGAAGCTTTCTTT
many,TRBJ2-3,TRBD1,TRBV7-2,CASSLRQGASTDTQYF,TGTGCCAGCAGCTTACGACAGGGGGCAAGCACAGATACGCAGTATTTT
many,TRBJ2-6,-,TRBV18,CASSAEGANVLTF,TGTGCCAGCTCCGCTGAAGGGGCCAACGTCCTGACTTTC
-,TRBJ1-3,TRBD1,TRBV7-2,CASSSGTGTGNTIYF,TGTGCCAGCAGCTCCGGGACAGGGACTGGAAACACCATATATTTT
many,TRBJ1-1,TRBD1,TRBV6-2/TRBV6-3,CASSLPDRARRAFF,TGTGCCAGCAGCCTACCGGACAGGGCTCGTAGAGCTTTCTTT
few,TRBJ2-2,-,TRBV29-1,CSVGKDNPDTGELFF,TGCAGCGTTGGAAAGGACAACCCGGACACCGGGGAGCTGTTTTTT
few,TRBJ2-7,TRBD2,TRBV6-6,CASSYTSGGGYEQYF,TGTGCCAGCAGTTACACTAGCGGGGGGGGATACGAGCAGTACTTC
many,TRBJ2-5,-,TRBV18,CASSPQIETQYF,TGTGCCAGCTCACCACAGATAGAGACCCAGTACTTC
many,TRBJ2-5,-,TRBV7-2,CASSWEQGETVTQYF,TGTGCCAGCAGCTGGGAACAAGGGGAGACGGTAACCCAGTACTTC
-,TRBJ1-1,-,TRBV12-3/TRBV12-4,CASSLDRYTEAFF,TGTGCCAGCAGTCTTGACAGATACACTGAAGCTTTCTTT
-,TRBJ2-3,-,TRBV20-1,CSARVVQRTSTDTQYF,TGCAGTGCTAGAGTTGTGCAGCGGACTAGCACAGATACGCAGTATTTT
many,TRBJ2-7,TRBD1,TRBV11-2,CASSIGQGSQYF,TGTGCCAGCAGCATCGGACAGGGAAGTCAGTACTTC
few,TRBJ2-7,-,TRBV11-2,CASSPAVLRLRSPREQYF,TGTGCCAGCAGCCCGGCAGTTTTGAGACTACGCTCCCCTCGCGAGCAGTACTTC